One sample yielded the 8 T cell receptor beta chains listed below, sequenced in a study of blood T cell repertoires in COVID-19. Profiling relied on immunoSEQ multiplex PCR, and the TCRdb table lists in-frame clones only, not all of them. The table has nearly 250,000 clones, 70% to 90% seen once. Sequencing was carried out using PBMCs or T cells enriched from blood (not recorded which). The receptors shown here come from a man in his forties or fifties who had been exposed to COVID-19.

The CDR3 region is CASSQSFQSFRGEREANYGYTF. The CDR3 DNA sequence: TGCGCCAGCAGTCAATCGTTTCAGTCATTCCGGGGGGAGAGGGAAGCTAACTATGGCTACACCTTC. The chain joins TRBV23-1 to TRBJ1-2; maybe TRBD1 (5 bases). TRBV23-1 is given ORF status, its function remaining uncertain. Trimming shortened V by 0 bases and J by 0 bases, and 29 bases separated the two germline ends. The CDR3 is 22 residues long.

As DNA, the CDR3 is TGTGCCAGCAGTTTACCCGGACCGGGGGAAAAACTGTTTTTT. It encodes CASSLPGPGEKLFF. The chain links TRBV28 to TRBJ1-4; unclear D gene. The CDR3 has 14 amino acids. Germline lookup yields CDR1 MDHEN and CDR2 SYDVKM. V was trimmed by 2 bases and J by 8 bases, leaving 12 bases between them.

This clone was observed a handful of times. One end of the junction fails to match germline, which may point to a read error. This chain links TRBV5-6 with TRBJ1-2, with a possible D match to TRBD1 (6 bases). The germline V gene encodes CDR1 SGHDT and CDR2 YYEEEE. The CDR3 contains 14 residues. CDR3 bases: TGTGCCAGCAGCTATTTGACAGGCTCCTATCGCTACACCTTC. It translates to CASSYLTGSYRYTF.

The V gene is TRBV2, the J gene TRBJ2-2; D possibly corresponds to TRBD2 (6 bases). The CDR3 runs to 14 residues. With 8 bases removed from V and 7 bases from J, the gap between germline ends came to 17 bases. Per the germline V gene, CDR1 is SNHLY and CDR2 is FYNNEI. The CDR3 DNA sequence: TGTGCCAGCCAACTTTATAGCGGTGGCGGGGAGCTGTTTTTT. Protein product: CASQLYSGGGELFF.

The chain carries TRBV27 and TRBJ1-3; D gene unclear. Per the germline V gene, CDR1 is MNHEY and CDR2 is SMNVEV (reference sequence). V was clipped by 2 bases and J by 8 bases, with 19 bases between them. The CDR3 spans 16 residues. The CDR3 loop is CASSLHGYEVSDTIYF. Here the CDR3 DNA reads TGTGCCAGCAGTTTACACGGTTACGAGGTCTCAGACACCATATATTTT.

V and J are TRBV30 and TRBJ1-1; D may be TRBD1 (5 bases). The germline V gene encodes CDR1 GTSNPN and CDR2 SVGIG (reference sequence). Trimming removed 2 bases at V and 2 bases at J, with 18 bases between. The CDR3 is made up of 16 amino acids. The CDR3 bases are TGTGCCTGGAGTCATCCCGGGGGAGCTTTCAACACTGAAGCTTTCTTT. Residues: CAWSHPGGAFNTEAFF.

The genes are TRBV14 and TRBJ1-1, with a possible D match to TRBD1 (5 bases). The V end lost 2 bases, the J end lost 1 base, and 14 bases lay between the germline ends. This CDR3 is 16 amino acids long. The germline gives CDR1 SGHDN, CDR2 FVKESK. The CDR3 reads CASSQYLGAGNTEAFF. CDR3 nucleotides: TGTGCCAGCAGCCAATATCTAGGGGCAGGGAACACTGAAGCTTTCTTT.

This chain connects TRBV13 to TRBJ2-1, with TRBD1 as a possible D gene (6 bases). The CDR3 spans 15 residues. The germline V gene encodes CDR1 PRHDT and CDR2 FYEKMQ (reference sequence). V dropped 3 bases and J dropped 9 bases, with 18 bases sitting between them. The CDR3 here is CASSFPPGTPLEQFF. The CDR3 region has the DNA TGTGCCAGCAGCTTCCCCCCCGGGACACCCCTTGAGCAGTTCTTC.